These 15 T cell receptor beta chains were sequenced from one sample in a study of T cell clones after liver transplantation (dated by TCRdb to the late 2010s). Receptor libraries were prepared by the immunoSEQ multiplex PCR assay. TCRdb provides this immuneACCESS table in a form limited to in-frame rearrangements. Some clones are lacking; in checked studies, under half of them reflect an unresolved V gene, and why the rest are absent is not known. The sample table records around 100,000 clones; about 86% of these occur just once. The ten largest clones take up around 3% of the sample. Sequenced material: CD4+ T cells from blood, taken around 48 months after liver transplant. These receptors were collected from a human patient who received a liver transplant. Some T cells seen after a transplant may have their origin in the graft donor.

The chain combines TRBV28 with TRBJ1-1; 10 nucleotides agree with TRBD1. CDR1 and CDR2 (germline): MDHEN, SYDVKM. V lost 10 bases, J lost 2 bases, and 10 bases stayed unmatched. The CDR3 runs 15 residues. The DNA for the CDR3 is TGTGCCACCGATGACAGGGGGCGCTTAAACACTGAAGCTTTCTTT. This gives the protein CATDDRGRLNTEAFF.

A few counts support this clone. J is TRBJ1-2 and V is TRBV7-9, with 8 bases matching TRBD1. Germline lookup yields CDR1 SEHNR and CDR2 FQNEAQ (reference sequence). There are 16 residues in the CDR3. The V segment lost 5 bases and the J segment 3 bases; nucleotides outside the gene matches: 11. CDR3 coding DNA: TGTGCCAGCAGCACCACTAACAGGGGGAGGTACTATGGCTACACCTTC. The encoded protein is CASSTTNRGRYYGYTF.

This sequence joins TRBV5-1 and TRBJ1-4; 7 bases are shared with TRBD1. The germline CDR1 and CDR2 sequences are SGHRS and YFSETQ. The CDR3 consists of 18 residues. The V and J ends lost 5 bases and 4 bases, in that order; junction bases with no gene match: 17. The CDR3 protein is CASSQYADWRQGNEKLFF. In DNA form, the CDR3 reads TGCGCCAGCAGTCAATACGCCGACTGGCGACAGGGTAATGAAAAACTGTTTTTT.

This clone has more than one count but fewer than ten. The CDR3 region has the DNA TGTGCCAGCAGCCCAGGGCAAACTAACTATGGCTACACCTTC. Amino acids: CASSPGQTNYGYTF. The chain links TRBV6-1 to TRBJ1-2; D may be TRBD1 (5 bases). CDR1 is MNHNS and CDR2 is SASEGT in the germline V gene. Trimming took off 6 bases at V and 0 bases at J, with 11 bases between the two ends. The CDR3 spans 14 residues.

This clone was recorded only once. The J gene is TRBJ1-2, the V gene TRBV4-3; TRBD1 aligns across 7 bases. Germline V gene data show CDR1 as LGHNA and CDR2 as YSLEER. The CDR3 is 15 residues long. The junction had 5 bases not matched to a gene; V was cut back by 1 base and J by 3 bases. The CDR3: CASSQGHRGDYGYTF. CDR3 coding DNA: TGCGCCAGCAGCCAAGGCCACAGGGGCGACTATGGCTACACCTTC.

The chain is built from TRBV30 and TRBJ2-6; D is unclear. CDR1 is GTSNPN, CDR2 SVGIG, per germline (reference sequence). The V gene lost 3 bases and the J gene lost 0 bases, with 9 bases spanning the gap. The CDR3 is made up of 15 amino acids. The CDR3, as DNA: TGTGCCTGGAGGCAGTGGAGCTCTGGGGCCAACGTCCTGACTTTC. It yields the protein CAWRQWSSGANVLTF.

V is TRBV6-1 and J is TRBJ1-2, with D possibly TRBD1 on 6 matching bases. This CDR3 region has 13 residues. Per the germline V gene, CDR1 is MNHNS and CDR2 is SASEGT. V was shortened by 7 bases and J by 9 bases, with 18 bases between the two germline ends. CDR3 DNA sequence: TGTGCCAGCATGCCCGGGGACAACCGGAGCTACACCTTC. This gives the protein CASMPGDNRSYTF.

The V gene is TRBV2, the J gene TRBJ2-7; D is ambiguous. This CDR3 spans 11 amino acids. V was clipped by 4 bases and J by 6 bases, with 7 bases between them. Germline V gives CDR1 SNHLY, CDR2 FYNNEI. CDR3 region: CASSAVVEQYF. The CDR3 DNA sequence: TGTGCCAGCAGTGCGGTGGTCGAGCAGTACTTC.

V and J are TRBV7-2 and TRBJ2-5, with D unresolved. The CDR3 is 15 amino acids. Trimming removed 5 bases from V and 0 bases from J, with 13 bases in between. Germline V CDR1 and CDR2: SGHTA, FQGNSA. CDR3 in DNA: TGTGCCAGCAGCCCCAGACTCCTGTACCAAGAGACCCAGTACTTC. Translation gives CASSPRLLYQETQYF.

The V and J genes are TRBV7-9 and TRBJ1-5, with D hard to call. Germline V gives CDR1 SEHNR, CDR2 FQNEAQ (reference sequence). The ends were cut back, 0 bases at V and 4 bases at J, with 19 bases in the middle. The CDR3 consists of 18 residues. Here the CDR3 reads CASSLARSVLEKNQPQHF. CDR3 nucleotide sequence: TGTGCCAGCAGCTTAGCACGCTCAGTTCTGGAGAAGAATCAGCCCCAGCATTTT.

The V gene is TRBV27, the J gene TRBJ2-7, with TRBD2 matching 10 bases. Germline values: CDR1 MNHEY, CDR2 SMNVEV (reference sequence). The J segment lost 5 bases and the V segment lost 4 bases, leaving 11 bases of the junction unmatched. The CDR3 is made up of 16 amino acids. CDR3 sequence: CASSSGSTSGFDEQYF. The CDR3 DNA follows: TGTGCCAGCAGTTCGGGATCGACTAGCGGGTTCGACGAGCAGTACTTC.

V is TRBV6-5 and J is TRBJ2-7, with 8 bases matching TRBD1. The CDR3 spans 14 residues. The ends lost 6 bases at V and 3 bases at J; junction bases unmatched: 7. Germline CDR1 and CDR2: MNHEY and SVGAGI. CDR3 amino acids: CASSRSGGNYEQYF. DNA for the CDR3: TGTGCCAGCAGCCGATCAGGGGGCAACTACGAGCAGTACTTC.

This clone has only a few counts. The V call is TRBV27, the J call TRBJ2-7, with D possibly being TRBD2 (5 bases). Looked up from germline, CDR1 is MNHEY and CDR2 is SMNVEV (reference sequence). The CDR3 extends over 14 amino acids. V lost 8 bases and J lost 4, with 18 bases in between. The CDR3 region is CASSVRTGIYEQYF. The CDR3 DNA is TGTGCCAGCTCCGTACGGACGGGAATTTACGAGCAGTACTTC.

This clone has just a few counts. This chain uses TRBV7-8 with TRBJ1-6, with D perhaps TRBD1 (6 bases). V lost 5 bases, J lost 6 bases, and 14 bases lay in between. This CDR3 region has 15 residues. Germline V gene lookup returns CDR1 SGHVS and CDR2 FQNEAQ. CDR3 protein: CASSAHGDTNSPLHF. The CDR3 DNA follows: TGTGCCAGCAGCGCTCACGGGGACACTAATTCACCCCTCCACTTT.

This clone was seen more than once but under ten times. The CDR3 region has the DNA TGTGCCACTACGACTAGCGGGAGATCGGGCTACAATGAGCAGTTCTTC. Translating it yields CATTTSGRSGYNEQFF. The V and J genes are TRBV7-2 and TRBJ2-1; 12 bases are shared with TRBD2. Germline CDR1 and CDR2: SGHTA and FQGNSA. Trimming at V came to 10 bases and at J to 3 bases, leaving 10 bases not matched to a gene. This CDR3 is 16 amino acids long.